This entry concerns a single TCR beta chain. Antigen: not known. Through negative isolation, CD4+ and CD8+ T cells were obtained, while TEMRA cells were enriched using FACS. The data were taken from a study of CD8 T cells in Susac syndrome. Background on the study: Blood was drawn from Susac syndrome patients while they were therapy-naive, on corticosteroids, or on intravenous immunoglobulin alone. Points from the study as a whole: The study conceded that its TCR sequencing and HLA analysis involved relatively few individuals.

RNA amounts of about 0.5 to 1 ug underwent reverse transcription with random hexamers. The immunoSEQ assay covered 54 Vbeta and 13 Jbeta segments for CDR3. MiXCR, applied by TCRdb to the immunoSEQ multiplex PCR reads, yields one record per CDR3 protein. Of about 140,000 distinct CDR3 sequences in the sample, roughly 94% were seen once. V was pared by 2 bases and J by 6 bases, with 16 bases between. The CDR3 has 16 residues. The germline V gene has CDR1 KGHSH and CDR2 LQKENI. This rearrangement joins TRBV18 to TRBJ1-4, with a possible D match to TRBD1 (5 bases). This TCR came from a human donor with Susac syndrome. The source material was CD4+ T cells from PBMCs. The CDR3 DNA follows: TGTGCCAGCTCACCATCGGCCCGGGACGGTGATGAAAAACTGTTTTTT. It specifies CASSPSARDGDEKLFF. Together with reference TRBV18 and TRBJ1-4, the CDR3 gives the full variable domain: NAGVMQNPRHLVRRRGQEARLRCSPMKGHSHVYWYRQLPEEGLKFMVYLQKENIIDESGMPKERFSAEFPKEGPSILRIQQVVRGDSAAYFCASSPSARDGDEKLFFGSGTQLSVL.